This entry concerns a single T cell receptor beta chain. Once RNA had been extracted, it was reverse transcribed into cDNA to act as the sequencing template. Method: immunoSEQ multiplex PCR; TCRdb's copy keeps in-frame clones and lacks some. Of 100,000 to 120,000 clones in the sample, 55% to 60% were seen once. The data originate from a study of CD8+ T cells in alopecia areata. On the study more broadly: Treatment of the treated patients consisted of oral tofacitinib, 5 to 10 mg twice daily. Dosing spanned 6 to 18 months on tofacitinib, then 6 months off drug. Affected scalp percentage gauged treated patients' severity.

Indicated treatment: oral pan-JAK inhibitor, 5-10 mg twice daily. Sampling of alopecia areata patients yielded lesional scalp punch biopsies as well as peripheral blood. The CDR3 length is 15 residues. Germline V gene sequence: CDR1 SNHLY, CDR2 FYNNEI. V gave up 5 bases and J gave up 1 base, with 12 bases separating them. This chain uses TRBV2 with TRBJ1-3; a possible D gene is TRBD1 (6 bases). The receptor comes from a human donor with alopecia areata. Source: CD4+ T cells sorted from blood, taken at week 24, from a patient treated with tofacitinib. The CDR3 protein is CASSKEQGSGNTIYF. CDR3 bases: TGTGCCAGCAGTAAAGAACAGGGTTCTGGAAACACCATATATTTT.